This passage covers 32 T cell receptor beta chains from one sample sequenced in a study of circulating and synovial CD4+ cells in juvenile arthritis. The data were produced by immunoSEQ multiplex PCR, yet TCRdb's version contains in-frame clones alone and is incomplete. The table lists some 33,000 clones, about 94% of them singletons, with 0.7% in the top ten. What was sequenced was CD4+ T cells from blood. All receptors derive from a human donor with juvenile idiopathic arthritis.

This chain connects TRBV14 to TRBJ2-1; 9 nucleotides align to TRBD2. With V trimmed by 1 base and J by 4 bases, 17 bases remained unmatched. Looked up from germline, CDR1 is SGHDN and CDR2 is FVKESK. The CDR3 covers 20 residues. The CDR3 loop reads CASSQAPVASGASRYNEQFF. The DNA of the CDR3 is TGTGCCAGCAGCCAAGCCCCGGTGGCTAGCGGGGCTAGCCGTTACAATGAGCAGTTCTTC.

The chain recombines TRBV6-5 with TRBJ2-7; TRBD1 might be the D (5 bases). Per germline, CDR1 MNHEY and CDR2 SVGAGI. CDR3 length: 14 residues. The V gene lost 4 bases and the J gene lost 1 base, with 11 bases spanning the gap. In DNA, the CDR3 is TGTGCCAGCAGTTTCAGGGTGGGGTCCTACGAGCAGTACTTC. Translating it yields CASSFRVGSYEQYF.

The rearrangement uses TRBV10-2 and TRBJ2-1; 8 bases are shared with TRBD2. CDR3 length: 13 residues. With V trimmed by 9 bases and J by 6 bases, 7 bases remained unmatched. Germline CDR1 and CDR2: WSHSY and SAAADI. In DNA form, the CDR3 reads TGCGCCAGTACGGGACTAGAGTTCAATGAGCAGTTCTTC. Amino acids: CASTGLEFNEQFF.

The chain joins TRBV9 to TRBJ1-1; D not certain. Deletions cut 4 bases from V and 9 bases from J, with 19 bases between. This CDR3 contains 14 residues. Germline CDR1 and CDR2: SGDLS and YYNGEE. The CDR3 region has the DNA TGTGCCAGCAGCCCGCACCCCGAAAGGGAGAAAGCTTTCTTT. This translates into CASSPHPEREKAFF.

This sequence joins TRBV2 and TRBJ1-1; 9 bases fit TRBD1. V shed 8 bases, J shed 9 bases, and the junction held 13 bases outside the gene matches. This CDR3 comprises 14 residues. The germline V gene encodes CDR1 SNHLY and CDR2 FYNNEI. CDR3 nucleotide sequence: TGTGCCAGCGGCTTATCCGGGACAGGGATGAAAGCTTTCTTT. This translates into CASGLSGTGMKAFF.

The CDR3 DNA follows: TGTGCCAGCAGCGTGAGCGGGGGAGGGTACCAAGAGACCCAGTACTTC. Translating it yields CASSVSGGGYQETQYF. The chain combines TRBV7-2 with TRBJ2-5; 8 nucleotides line up with TRBD2. Germline V gives CDR1 SGHTA, CDR2 FQGNSA. The V gene end was trimmed by 5 bases and the J gene end by 0 bases; junction bases not matched to a gene: 8. The CDR3 is made up of 16 amino acids. Variable domain in full (rest from reference TRBV7-2 and TRBJ2-5): GAGVSQSPSNKVTEKGKDVELRCDPISGHTALYWYRQSLGQGLEFLIYFQGNSAPDKSGLPSDRFSAERTGGSVSTLTIQRTQQEDSAVYLCASSVSGGGYQETQYFGPGTRLLVL.

V and J are TRBV5-8 and TRBJ1-4; D is undetermined. Trimming left V 4 bases short and J 8 bases short, with 18 bases between. CDR1 and CDR2 (germline): SGHTS, YDEGEE. This CDR3 is 15 amino acids long. The CDR3 spells CASSRGGIMAEKLFF. The CDR3 region has the DNA TGTGCCAGCAGCCGCGGCGGTATCATGGCCGAAAAACTGTTTTTT.

The rearrangement uses TRBV30 and TRBJ1-2, with D tentatively TRBD1 (6 bases). Germline CDR1 is GTSNPN and CDR2 is SVGIG (reference sequence). This CDR3 is built from 17 residues. The V end was cut by 2 bases, the J end by 0 bases, with 19 bases between. The CDR3: CAWSTPGTWDTNYGYTF. The CDR3 region has the DNA TGTGCCTGGAGTACTCCCGGGACATGGGACACTAACTATGGCTACACCTTC.

The chain joins TRBV2 to TRBJ2-7; TRBD1 agrees at 7 bases. The ends lost 6 bases at V and 2 bases at J; junction bases unmatched: 10. The CDR3 is 15 residues long. CDR1 and CDR2 (germline): SNHLY, FYNNEI. Here the CDR3 reads CASSNIGTAAYEQYF. Here the CDR3 DNA reads TGTGCCAGCAGCAACATCGGGACAGCCGCCTACGAGCAGTACTTC.

V gene TRBV29-1 combines with J gene TRBJ1-5; D may be TRBD1 (6 bases). CDR1 and CDR2 from the germline V gene are SQVTM and ANQGSEA. The CDR3 has 17 amino acids. Trimming took 0 bases from V and 0 from J, leaving 15 bases between them. The CDR3 reads CSVEDRRRGSSNQPQHF. The DNA for the CDR3 is TGCAGCGTTGAAGATCGTCGCAGGGGAAGTAGCAATCAGCCCCAGCATTTT.

V and J are TRBV27 and TRBJ2-1, with 7 bases lining up with TRBD1. This CDR3 spans 15 amino acids. In germline, CDR1 is MNHEY, CDR2 SMNVEV (reference sequence). Trimming removed 5 bases from V and 4 bases from J; junction bases left unmatched: 8. CDR3 coding DNA: TGTGCCAGCAGTAAGGGGACAGAATATTACAATGAGCAGTTCTTC. It codes for CASSKGTEYYNEQFF.

The chain joins TRBV9 to TRBJ2-1; tentative D call: TRBD1 (6 bases). The V gene lost 4 bases and the J gene lost 6 bases, with 17 bases spanning the gap. This CDR3 is built from 15 residues. Germline lookup yields CDR1 SGDLS and CDR2 YYNGEE. The DNA of the CDR3 is TGTGCCAGCAGCTCAGAACACGGGACATTCAATGAGCAGTTCTTC. It translates to CASSSEHGTFNEQFF.

V usage is TRBV2 and J usage is TRBJ2-3; TRBD1 might be the D (5 bases). Germline lookup yields CDR1 SNHLY and CDR2 FYNNEI. V lost 5 bases and J lost 2, with 8 bases in between. The CDR3 has 13 residues. CDR3 nucleotide sequence: TGTGCCAGCAGTCAGGGAAACACAGATACGCAGTATTTT. Translated, it gives CASSQGNTDTQYF.

The chain uses TRBV5-6 and TRBJ2-5, with no clear D. V shed 1 base and J shed 4 bases, with 8 bases lying between them. Germline V CDR1 and CDR2: SGHDT, YYEEEE. The CDR3 has 13 amino acids. The CDR3 loop is CASSLWRIETQYF. The CDR3 bases are TGTGCCAGCAGCTTGTGGCGGATAGAGACCCAGTACTTC.

The J gene is TRBJ2-5, the V gene TRBV18; the D is unclear. CDR3 length: 11 amino acids. The V end was cut by 5 bases, the J end by 2 bases, with 3 bases between. Germline loops: CDR1 KGHSH, CDR2 LQKENI. This chain's CDR3 is CASSSQETQYF. The CDR3 DNA reads TGTGCCAGCTCATCACAAGAGACCCAGTACTTC.

The chain couples TRBV11-2 to TRBJ2-3; possibly TRBD1 for D (7 bases). Trimming pared 3 bases from V and 3 bases from J, leaving 13 bases between. The germline V gene has CDR1 SGHAT and CDR2 FQNNGV. The CDR3 covers 15 residues. CDR3 in amino acids: CASSFGGRGTDTQYF. The CDR3 region has the DNA TGTGCCAGCAGCTTCGGGGGCAGGGGGACAGATACGCAGTATTTT. Complete variable domain (other parts from reference TRBV11-2 and TRBJ2-3): EAGVAQSPRYKIIEKRQSVAFWCNPISGHATLYWYQQILGQGPKLLIQFQNNGVVDDSQLPKDRFSAERLKGVDSTLKIQPAKLEDSAVYLCASSFGGRGTDTQYFGPGTRLTVL.

The V call is TRBV9, the J call TRBJ2-3, with 10 positions matching TRBD2. Trimming took 3 bases from V and 6 from J; bases not matched to a gene: 10. The CDR3 has 16 amino acids. CDR1 and CDR2 from the germline V gene are SGDLS and YYNGEE. The CDR3 sequence: CASSAGGTSAWDTQYF. The CDR3 DNA reads TGTGCCAGCAGCGCTGGCGGGACTAGCGCTTGGGATACGCAGTATTTT.

V usage is TRBV11-3 and J usage is TRBJ2-3; 10 nucleotides line up with TRBD1. With 4 bases clipped from V and 3 bases from J, the junction kept 4 bases outside the gene matches. The V gene's germline CDR1 is SGHNT and CDR2 YENEEA. The CDR3 has 15 residues. The CDR3 region has the DNA TGTGCCAGCAGCTCCGGGACAGGGGCTACAGATACGCAGTATTTT. Translated, it gives CASSSGTGATDTQYF. Using reference TRBV11-3 and TRBJ2-3 for the parts outside the CDR3, the full variable domain is EAGVVQSPRYKIIEKKQPVAFWCNPISGHNTLYWYLQNLGQGPELLIRYENEEAVDDSQLPKDRFSAERLKGVDSTLKIQPAELGDSAVYLCASSSGTGATDTQYFGPGTRLTVL.

The V call is TRBV6-6, the J call TRBJ2-1, with 9 bases fitting TRBD1. The CDR3 consists of 15 residues. Germline lookup yields CDR1 MNHNY and CDR2 SVGAGI (reference sequence). V lost 4 bases to trimming and J lost 0 bases; unmatched junction nucleotides: 1. The CDR3 DNA follows: TGTGCCAGCAGTTCGGGACAGGGCTCCTACAATGAGCAGTTCTTC. It is translated as CASSSGQGSYNEQFF.

V and J are TRBV19 and TRBJ2-2; D perhaps matches TRBD1 (5 bases). Per the germline V gene, CDR1 is LNHDA and CDR2 is SQIVND (reference sequence). V lost 4 bases, J lost 4 bases, and 7 bases lay in between. This CDR3 has 13 amino acids. This CDR3 is CASSSRVTGELFF. The DNA for the CDR3 is TGTGCCAGTAGTAGCAGGGTCACCGGGGAGCTGTTTTTT.

Comment on this clone: The sample has other DNA sequences that encode this CDR3 too. The rearrangement links TRBV5-1 to TRBJ1-5; a possible D gene is TRBD1 (5 bases). Germline V gives CDR1 SGHRS, CDR2 YFSETQ. Trimming shortened V by 0 bases and J by 4 bases, and 8 bases separated the two germline ends. The CDR3 length is 14 residues. The CDR3: CASSLGQINQPQHF. CDR3 coding DNA: TGCGCCAGCAGCTTGGGACAGATAAATCAGCCCCAGCATTTT.

The chain uses TRBV7-9 and TRBJ1-2; TRBD1 is a possible D gene (5 bases). The CDR3 contains 15 residues. Trimming shortened V by 8 bases and J by 3 bases, and 19 bases separated the two germline ends. Per germline, CDR1 SEHNR and CDR2 FQNEAQ (reference sequence). CDR3 sequence reads: CASAPDSRVHYGYTF. The CDR3 DNA is TGTGCCAGCGCCCCCGACAGCAGGGTGCACTATGGCTACACCTTC.

The chain uses TRBV7-2 and TRBJ2-5; D is ambiguous. This CDR3 is 17 amino acids long. The germline CDR1 and CDR2 sequences are SGHTA and FQGNSA. V lost 9 bases, J lost 3 bases, and 26 bases lay in between. The DNA of the CDR3 is TGTGCCAGAAATCGCCGGGTCAAAGGAGCAGTGGAAGAGACCCAGTACTTC. Translation: CARNRRVKGAVEETQYF. Full variable domain (remainder filled in from reference TRBV7-2 and TRBJ2-5): GAGVSQSPSNKVTEKGKDVELRCDPISGHTALYWYRQSLGQGLEFLIYFQGNSAPDKSGLPSDRFSAERTGGSVSTLTIQRTQQEDSAVYLCARNRRVKGAVEETQYFGPGTRLLVL.

The chain couples TRBV27 to TRBJ1-5; D gene unclear. Germline CDR1 and CDR2: MNHEY and SMNVEV (reference sequence). The germline V and J ends were trimmed by 2 bases and 3 bases, with 5 bases remaining between them. The CDR3 spans 13 residues. The CDR3, as DNA: TGTGCCAGCAGTTTAGCGGACAATCAGCCCCAGCATTTT. Translating it yields CASSLADNQPQHF.

The chain has TRBV7-9 and TRBJ1-2; tentatively, D is TRBD1 (6 bases). The CDR3 has 16 residues. Trimming pared 0 bases from V and 4 bases from J, leaving 15 bases between. Germline V gene sequence: CDR1 SEHNR, CDR2 FQNEAQ (reference sequence). The CDR3 spells CASSLALGGHPYGYTF. CDR3 bases: TGTGCCAGCAGCTTAGCATTGGGGGGGCACCCCTATGGCTACACCTTC.

The J gene is TRBJ2-3, the V gene TRBV4-3; 10 bases match TRBD2. The CDR3 has 18 residues. V gave up 3 bases and J gave up 0 bases; unmatched junction bases: 9. CDR1 is LGHNA, CDR2 YSLEER, per germline. Written as DNA, the CDR3 is TGCGCCAGCAGCCATCAAGGGCCTAGCGGGGGCAGCACAGATACGCAGTATTTT. Protein sequence: CASSHQGPSGGSTDTQYF.

This clone occurred once. The chain carries TRBV9 and TRBJ2-2, with a weak D call TRBD2 (6 bases). Germline V gene data show CDR1 as SGDLS and CDR2 as YYNGEE. The CDR3 runs 15 residues. V lost 7 bases to trimming and J lost 6 bases, with 19 bases between them. The CDR3 loop is CASPRRTTESGELFF. CDR3 bases: TGTGCCAGCCCCCGCCGGACTACCGAGTCCGGGGAGCTGTTTTTT.

This clone is a singleton in its sample. The chain couples TRBV7-9 to TRBJ2-7, with a possible D match to TRBD1 (5 bases). The CDR3 totals 14 residues. The V gene lost 11 bases and the J gene lost 1 base, with 18 bases spanning the gap. Germline V gene lookup returns CDR1 SEHNR and CDR2 FQNEAQ (reference sequence). The CDR3 protein is CADDLKTESYEQYF. In nucleotides, the CDR3 is TGTGCCGATGACTTAAAGACAGAATCCTACGAGCAGTACTTC.

This clone occurred once. The V gene is TRBV4-2, the J gene TRBJ2-2; D perhaps matches TRBD2 (6 bases). The V end lost 4 bases, the J end lost 5 bases, and 29 bases lay between the germline ends. The CDR3 has 20 amino acids. Germline CDR1 and CDR2: LGHNA and YNFKEQ. CDR3 sequence: CASSPLRGGGAGRRTGELFF. In nucleotides, the CDR3 is TGTGCCAGCAGCCCCCTTCGGGGTGGCGGGGCTGGGCGGAGGACCGGGGAGCTGTTTTTT.

The DNA of the CDR3 is TGTGCCAGCAGCTTGAGACAGGCAGGCACAGATACGCAGTATTTT. Translated, it gives CASSLRQAGTDTQYF. J is TRBJ2-3 and V is TRBV5-6; D might be TRBD1 (6 bases). CDR3 length equals 15 residues. V lost 1 base to trimming and J lost 1 base, with 10 bases between them. CDR1 is SGHDT and CDR2 is YYEEEE in the germline V gene.

The chain carries TRBV11-2 and TRBJ1-6; D gene unclear. V shed 5 bases and J shed 6 bases, with 11 bases lying between them. CDR1 SGHAT and CDR2 FQNNGV come from the germline V gene. The CDR3 length is 14 residues. CDR3 residues: CASSHFGGNSPLHF. As DNA, the CDR3 is TGTGCCAGCAGCCACTTCGGCGGTAATTCACCCCTCCACTTT.

The rearrangement links TRBV29-1 to TRBJ1-4; possibly TRBD1 for D (5 bases). V lost 7 bases, J lost 0 bases, and 9 bases lay in between. The germline V gene encodes CDR1 SQVTM and CDR2 ANQGSEA. The CDR3 contains 13 residues. This CDR3 reads CSAGGATNEKLFF. The CDR3 DNA sequence: TGCAGCGCTGGGGGGGCAACTAATGAAAAACTGTTTTTT.